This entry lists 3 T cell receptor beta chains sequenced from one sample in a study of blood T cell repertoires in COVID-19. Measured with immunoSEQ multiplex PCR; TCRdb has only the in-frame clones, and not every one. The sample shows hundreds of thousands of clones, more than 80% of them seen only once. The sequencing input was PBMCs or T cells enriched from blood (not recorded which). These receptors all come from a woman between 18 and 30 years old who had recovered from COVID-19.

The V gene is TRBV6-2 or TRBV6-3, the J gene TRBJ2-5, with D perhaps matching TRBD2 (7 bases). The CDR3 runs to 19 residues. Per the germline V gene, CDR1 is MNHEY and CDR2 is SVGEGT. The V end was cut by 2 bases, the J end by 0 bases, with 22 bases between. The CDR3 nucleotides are TGTGCCAGCAGTTACGGAGGGGGGGGCGGTGTGCTCGACCAAGAGACCCAGTACTTC. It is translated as CASSYGGGGGVLDQETQYF.

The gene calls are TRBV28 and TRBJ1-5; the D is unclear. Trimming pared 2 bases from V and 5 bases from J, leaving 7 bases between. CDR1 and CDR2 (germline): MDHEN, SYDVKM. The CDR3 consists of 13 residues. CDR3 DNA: TGTGCCAGCAGTTTAATCCCTCATCAGCCCCAGCATTTT. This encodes CASSLIPHQPQHF. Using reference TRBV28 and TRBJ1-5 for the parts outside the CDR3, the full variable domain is DVKVTQSSRYLVKRTGEKVFLECVQDMDHENMFWYRQDPGLGLRLIYFSYDVKMKEKGDIPEGYSVSREKKERFSLILESASTNQTSMYLCASSLIPHQPQHFGDGTRLSIL.

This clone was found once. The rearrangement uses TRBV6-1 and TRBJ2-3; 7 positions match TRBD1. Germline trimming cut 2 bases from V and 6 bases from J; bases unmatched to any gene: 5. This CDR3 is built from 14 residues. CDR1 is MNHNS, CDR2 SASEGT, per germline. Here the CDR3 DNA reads TGTGCCAGCAGTGAAAGGGGGCCGCGGGATACGCAGTATTTT. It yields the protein CASSERGPRDTQYF.